The source of this T cell receptor beta chain is a study of CD8 T cells in ankylosing spondylitis. This clonotype appeared a few times. Its specificity is unknown. A read error may produce the germline difference seen at one junction end. TCRdb reanalysed the 5' RACE reads using MiXCR and keeps one entry per CDR3 protein. The sample yields roughly 700,000 distinct CDR3 sequences, roughly 20% seen once. The germline gives CDR1 SNHLY, CDR2 FYNNEI. The CDR3 covers 15 residues. Study findings and constraints: A TCR beta motif of 7 to 9 highly homologous variants seemed to mark ankylosing spondylitis blood.

This TCR came from a male donor with ankylosing spondylitis. The chain has TRBV2 and TRBJ1-5, with D unresolved. What was sequenced was blood, either unsorted or a sorted T cell fraction (not recorded which). DNA for the CDR3: TGTGCCAGCAGTCAAGCGCAAGTAGGCAATCAGCCCCAGCATTTT. Translating gives CASSQAQVGNQPQHF.